Described below is a single TCR beta chain sequence and its context. In the study's own analysis: Quantification of nucleated cells was approximated via reference gene primer amplification. The repertoire was sequenced with immunoSEQ multiplex PCR; TCRdb's copy has only in-frame clones and lacks some. V and J calls and clone size follow that table, whereas D and trimming were derived from the DNA. The sample gives over 250,000 clones, roughly 90% of which show up once; over 2% is in the top ten. The entry originates in a study of blood T cell repertoires in COVID-19. The overall study: PBMCs, B-cell-depleted T cells, or T cells provided the cDNA or gDNA that made up the material.

V lost 0 bases and J lost 2, with 9 bases in between. The CDR3 length is 15 residues. Germline-derived CDR1 and CDR2 are SGHTA and FQGTGA. The sequencing input was peripheral blood. V usage is TRBV7-3 and J usage is TRBJ2-3; TRBD2 might be the D (6 bases). The sequence was obtained from a woman aged 25 to 39 with COVID-19, enrolled during active disease. This CDR3 reads CASSLTGGATDTQYF. As DNA, the CDR3 is TGTGCCAGCAGCTTAACGGGAGGAGCCACAGATACGCAGTATTTT.